Listed below are T cell receptor beta chains from one sample, sequenced in a study of blood T cells in healthy people across ages. TCRdb passed the 5' RACE reads through MiXCR, listing each CDR3 protein once. The sample lists fewer than 1.5 million distinct CDR3 sequences, about 43% seen once, with approximately 7.9% in the top ten. The sequenced material came from blood. The source is a young woman in good health. CDR3s leave out the opening cysteine and the closing phenylalanine or tryptophan. Fields, in order: J gene, clone size, D gene, V gene, CDR3 protein. The D gene is left open where the match is weak. Some rows have no size entry. The others give once, few or many, or a class for an expanded clone.

>TRBJ2-5|many|.|TRBV24-1
ATSDYRGETQY
>TRBJ1-1|few|.|TRBV6-5
ASSQLGHLNTEAF
>TRBJ2-3|few|.|TRBV19
ASGAFSTDTQY
>.|.|.|TRBV20-1
SASPPGVSYNEQY
>TRBJ2-3|few|TRBD1|TRBV29-1
SAGGWRTDTQY
>TRBJ2-7|.|TRBD2|TRBV6-1
ASSELGLVWYEQY
>TRBJ2-7|.|.|TRBV20-1
SAQGTMTLYEQY
>TRBJ2-3|.|TRBD1|TRBV6-2/TRBV6-3
ASSYGTGFSDTQY
>TRBJ1-4|.|.|TRBV3-1
ASSQGREKLF
>TRBJ2-7|few|TRBD1|TRBV20-1
SANKRQGLSYEQY
>.|.|.|TRBV6-1
ASSEVRDTGEQY
>TRBJ1-2|few|.|TRBV4-2
ASSQGETAYGYT
>TRBJ2-4|many|.|TRBV7-9
ASSRTNIQY
>TRBJ2-7|.|.|TRBV2
ASSELGLPPSYEQY
>TRBJ2-6|few|.|TRBV2
ASREPSSGANVLT
>TRBJ2-1|.|.|TRBV7-8
ASSQGDPEQF
>TRBJ1-2|few|.|TRBV6-1
ASSETDNYGYT
>TRBJ2-1|.|TRBD2|TRBV2
ASRETSGSYNEQF
>TRBJ2-5|.|.|TRBV6-1
ASSKDGFGLKQY
>TRBJ2-1|.|.|TRBV6-1
ASSTFRETQF
>TRBJ2-2|.|.|TRBV5-1
ASSGGTSNTGELF
>TRBJ2-5|many|.|TRBV29-1
SVALHQETQY
>TRBJ1-2|.|.|TRBV6-1
ASSEGITKESGYT
>TRBJ1-2|few|TRBD1|TRBV6-2/TRBV6-3
ASSWPGQSVGYT
>TRBJ2-7|.|.|TRBV12-3/TRBV12-4
ASTPDSPYYEQY
>TRBJ1-1|.|.|TRBV2
ASSDRNAEAF
>TRBJ1-6|few|.|TRBV5-5
ASLRDGNNSPLH
>TRBJ2-6|once|.|TRBV9
ASSINVLT
>TRBJ2-5|few|.|TRBV29-1
SVESRVNQETQY
>TRBJ2-1|.|.|TRBV20-1
SASLGGRFNEQF
>TRBJ1-1|few|.|TRBV28
ASTLDRREAF
>TRBJ2-5|.|.|TRBV20-1
SARPPFMTQY